This T cell receptor beta chain was sequenced in a study of brain T cells in children with intractable seizures. Whole-study results and caveats: Clones missing pre-surgery may reflect undersampling of that blood sample. HCMV serostatus was not known, and viral specificity came from CDR3 similarity only.

Produced via immunoSEQ multiplex PCR; TCRdb's table is partial and in-frame only. The data hold about 340,000 clones, with approximately 93% observed a single time. This CDR3 spans 14 amino acids. CDR1 SGHDT and CDR2 YYEEEE come from the germline V gene. Trimming took 4 bases from V and 3 from J, leaving 14 bases between them. The sample holds one count of this clone. Its antigen is currently unknown. Time point denoted: blood from clinic visit 5 months post-surgery; TSC patient then seizure free. Only cases whose brain tissue showed the highest T cell transcript signatures were sequenced. Pre-surgery treatment included at least one anti-epileptic drug.

The sequence was obtained from a boy less than two years old with tuberous sclerosis and intractable seizures. The source was peripheral blood, collected roughly 5 months after surgery. The chain links TRBV5-6 to TRBJ2-7; the D gene could be TRBD1 or TRBD2 (5 bases each). This chain's CDR3 is CASSRTGRIYEQYF. The CDR3 DNA reads TGTGCCAGCAGCCGAACGGGACGGATCTACGAGCAGTACTTC.